One and the same sample provided the 20 T cell receptor beta chains below, sequenced in a study of cytomegalovirus exposure and HLA in healthy donors. The primer mix had 60 Vbeta and 13 Jbeta primers. The assay was immunoSEQ multiplex PCR, and TCRdb's table has in-frame clones only and misses some. This repertoire shows some 62,000 clones, approximately 87% found once; its top ten account for roughly 1.5%. The sample taken for sequencing was PBMCs. The source of these receptors is a man aged 18 to 29 in good health and CMV-seronegative.

V gene TRBV30 combines with J gene TRBJ2-7; D remains ambiguous. CDR3 length equals 11 residues. The germline gives CDR1 GTSNPN, CDR2 SVGIG (reference sequence). CDR3 sequence (DNA): TGTGCTTTCCGTCCGGGCTACGAGCAGTACTTC. Its translation is CAFRPGYEQYF.

V is TRBV4-1 and J is TRBJ1-6, with TRBD1 matching over 7 bases. CDR1 MGHRA and CDR2 YSYEKL come from the germline V gene. The length of the CDR3 is 15 residues. Losses at the gene ends were 1 base for V and 9 bases for J; bases not matched to a gene: 6. In DNA form, the CDR3 reads TGCGCCAGCAGCCAAGTAGGCAGGGGGGCTTCACCCCTCCACTTT. It yields the protein CASSQVGRGASPLHF.

The chain carries TRBV19 and TRBJ2-7; D might be TRBD2 (5 bases). The CDR3 has 12 residues. Germline values: CDR1 LNHDA, CDR2 SQIVND (reference sequence). The V gene lost 9 bases and the J gene lost 2 bases, with 11 bases spanning the gap. The CDR3: CASHSGTYEQYF. The CDR3 DNA is TGTGCCAGCCACAGCGGTACCTACGAGCAGTACTTC.

This chain connects TRBV2 to TRBJ2-6; 11 bases map to TRBD1. The CDR3 loop spans 20 amino acids. In germline, CDR1 is SNHLY, CDR2 FYNNEI. Trimming cost V 7 bases and J 4 bases; bases outside gene matches: 18. DNA of the CDR3: TGTGCCAGCAATATGCGCCCGCGGGACAGGGGGAAATCGGGGGCCAACGTCCTGACTTTC. Translation: CASNMRPRDRGKSGANVLTF. The full variable domain, its missing parts supplied by reference TRBV2 and TRBJ2-6, is EPEVTQTPSHQVTQMGQEVILRCVPISNHLYFYWYRQILGQKVEFLVSFYNNEISEKSEIFDDQFSVERPDGSNFTLKIRSTKLEDSAMYFCASNMRPRDRGKSGANVLTFGAGSRLTVL.

V usage is TRBV2 and J usage is TRBJ2-2; D possibly corresponds to TRBD2 (6 bases). The CDR3 covers 15 residues. Germline V gene sequence: CDR1 SNHLY, CDR2 FYNNEI. V lost 4 bases and J 1 base, leaving 10 bases between the germline ends. This chain's CDR3 is CASSGRRGNTGELFF. CDR3 DNA: TGTGCCAGCAGTGGGCGGCGGGGGAACACCGGGGAGCTGTTTTTT.

The V gene is TRBV6-1, the J gene TRBJ1-5; D remains unclear. The CDR3 is made up of 15 amino acids. The V gene lost 7 bases and the J gene lost 6 bases, with 19 bases spanning the gap. Germline values: CDR1 MNHNS, CDR2 SASEGT. CDR3 amino acids: CASTPPGPSGQPQHF. The CDR3 bases are TGTGCCAGCACCCCCCCAGGCCCAAGCGGTCAGCCCCAGCATTTT.

The chain uses TRBV13 and TRBJ2-5; D perhaps matches TRBD2 (6 bases). CDR1 and CDR2 (germline): PRHDT, FYEKMQ (reference sequence). The CDR3 runs 13 residues. V shed 5 bases and J shed 7 bases, with 14 bases lying between them. CDR3 nucleotides: TGTGCCAGCAGCACGACGGGAGTTCGGACCCAGTACTTC. Translating it yields CASSTTGVRTQYF.

The V call is TRBV5-1, the J call TRBJ2-5; weak D call: TRBD2 (7 bases). Germline lookup yields CDR1 SGHRS and CDR2 YFSETQ. The CDR3 consists of 14 residues. The V and J ends lost 3 bases and 5 bases respectively, with 14 bases between them. The CDR3 sequence: CASSSPGGRETQYF. The CDR3 nucleotides read TGCGCCAGCAGCTCTCCCGGGGGGCGGGAGACCCAGTACTTC.

This chain connects TRBV9 to TRBJ2-5; 7 nucleotides line up with TRBD1. From germline, CDR1 is SGDLS and CDR2 YYNGEE. The trim removed 0 bases at V and 1 base at J, leaving 3 bases unmatched. The CDR3 covers 15 residues. CDR3 sequence: CASSVDGTVQETQYF. The CDR3 DNA sequence: TGTGCCAGCAGCGTAGATGGGACAGTCCAAGAGACCCAGTACTTC.

Here the CDR3 reads CAISDRGNTNTGELFF. CDR3 DNA sequence: TGTGCCATCAGTGACAGGGGCAATACGAACACCGGGGAGCTGTTTTTT. This rearrangement joins TRBV10-3 to TRBJ2-2, with D perhaps TRBD1 (6 bases). V was cut by 3 bases and J by 0 bases, with 11 bases left in between. Per the germline V gene, CDR1 is ENHRY and CDR2 is SYGVKD. The CDR3 runs 16 residues.

The V and J genes are TRBV14 and TRBJ1-2, with D hard to call. CDR3 length: 15 amino acids. The germline gives CDR1 SGHDN, CDR2 FVKESK. V shed 4 bases and J shed 2 bases, with 14 bases lying between them. This CDR3 is CASSRSSGVNYGYTF. CDR3 DNA sequence: TGTGCCAGCAGCCGGTCCAGCGGGGTGAACTATGGCTACACCTTC.

A few counts support this clone. The chain joins TRBV7-8 to TRBJ2-7, with TRBD1 identical over 9 bases. The CDR3 runs 14 residues. Germline assignment: CDR1 SGHVS and CDR2 FQNEAQ. J lost 7 bases, V lost 5 bases, and 9 bases had no gene match. This CDR3 reads CASSPGQGQREQYF. The CDR3, as DNA: TGTGCCAGCAGCCCGGGACAGGGCCAAAGAGAGCAGTACTTC. Supplemented by reference TRBV7-8 and TRBJ2-7, the full variable domain reads GAGVSQSPRYKVAKRGQDVALRCDPISGHVSLFWYQQALGQGPEFLTYFQNEAQLDKSGLPSDRFFAERPEGSVSTLKIQRTQQEDSAVYLCASSPGQGQREQYFGPGTRLTVT.

The chain links TRBV28 to TRBJ1-5; no clear D. V gave up 3 bases and J gave up 5 bases, with 5 bases separating them. This CDR3 contains 12 residues. Germline V CDR1 and CDR2: MDHEN, SYDVKM. The CDR3 reads CASSFEHQPQHF. The DNA of the CDR3 is TGTGCCAGCAGTTTCGAGCATCAGCCCCAGCATTTT.

V and J are TRBV5-4 and TRBJ1-1, with D hard to call. This CDR3 region has 13 residues. Per germline, CDR1 SGHNT and CDR2 YYREEE (reference sequence). Trimming shortened V by 1 base and J by 4 bases, and 8 bases separated the two germline ends. In DNA, the CDR3 is TGTGCCAGCAGCTTGCCCGGTGTCACTGAAGCTTTCTTT. The encoded protein is CASSLPGVTEAFF.

J is TRBJ2-1 and V is TRBV10-3; D uncertain. CDR1 and CDR2 (germline): ENHRY, SYGVKD. V lost 5 bases to trimming and J lost 5 bases, with 13 bases between them. The CDR3 has 14 residues. The CDR3 DNA reads TGTGCCATCAGTCCTAACCAAGTAGACAATGAGCAGTTCTTC. Its translation: CAISPNQVDNEQFF.

The gene calls are TRBV5-1 and TRBJ1-2; TRBD1 matches at 8 bases. CDR1 is SGHRS, CDR2 YFSETQ, per germline. CDR3 length: 15 amino acids. The trim removed 3 bases at V and 8 bases at J, leaving 12 bases unmatched. The DNA for the CDR3 is TGCGCCAGCAGCTCTACGACAGGGGAGCTGGGGGGCTACACCTTC. It codes for CASSSTTGELGGYTF.

The chain carries TRBV6-5 and TRBJ1-1; a possible D gene is TRBD1 (6 bases). Trimming stripped 0 bases from V and 1 base from J, with 12 bases between. The CDR3 has 16 amino acids. Looked up from germline, CDR1 is MNHEY and CDR2 is SVGAGI. In DNA form, the CDR3 reads TGTGCCAGCAGTTACTCTTACGGACAGTCGAACACTGAAGCTTTCTTT. Its protein product is CASSYSYGQSNTEAFF.

This rearrangement joins TRBV29-1 to TRBJ2-3; 7 nucleotides align to TRBD1. The CDR3 has 13 residues. The ends lost 6 bases at V and 1 base at J; junction bases unmatched: 4. The germline V gene has CDR1 SQVTM and CDR2 ANQGSEA. This chain's CDR3 is CSVPTGGTDTQYF. The CDR3 DNA reads TGCAGCGTCCCCACAGGGGGCACAGATACGCAGTATTTT.

The chain is built from TRBV15 and TRBJ2-1, with 11 bases matching TRBD2. The germline V gene has CDR1 LNHNV and CDR2 YYDKDF (reference sequence). With 7 bases clipped from V and 4 bases from J, the junction kept 6 bases outside the gene matches. CDR3 length equals 15 residues. The CDR3 DNA sequence: TGTGCCACCATCCCGACTAGCGGGGCTTACAATGAGCAGTTCTTC. Translating gives CATIPTSGAYNEQFF.

The rearrangement uses TRBV6-5 and TRBJ2-7, with 7 bases that match TRBD2. The V and J ends lost 0 bases and 2 bases, in that order; junction bases with no gene match: 4. The CDR3 sequence is 15 residues long. Germline lookup yields CDR1 MNHEY and CDR2 SVGAGI. CDR3 nucleotides: TGTGCCAGCAGTTACTCGGGGGGGTCCGCCTACGAGCAGTACTTC. This codes for CASSYSGGSAYEQYF.